These 8 T cell receptor beta chains originate from one sample sequenced in a study of blood T cell repertoires in COVID-19. Here immunoSEQ multiplex PCR was the method, and the copy in TCRdb shows in-frame clones only, minus some. The sample contains some 200,000 clones, 82% of which appear only once. Input material: peripheral blood. All receptors come from a human donor with acute or convalescent COVID-19. The donor label of this sample is uncertain.

As DNA, the CDR3 is TGTGCCAGCAGTTTGAACAGGGGGCGCGTTTCACCCCTCCACTTT. Its translation is CASSLNRGRVSPLHF. The chain links TRBV28 to TRBJ1-6; TRBD1 matches at 9 bases. V trimming: 3 bases; J trimming: 9 bases; junction bases outside the gene matches: 6. The CDR3 contains 15 residues. Looked up from germline, CDR1 is MDHEN and CDR2 is SYDVKM. Supplemented by reference TRBV28 and TRBJ1-6, the full variable domain reads DVKVTQSSRYLVKRTGEKVFLECVQDMDHENMFWYRQDPGLGLRLIYFSYDVKMKEKGDIPEGYSVSREKKERFSLILESASTNQTSMYLCASSLNRGRVSPLHFGNGTRLTVT.

The chain is built from TRBV27 and TRBJ1-2; 7 bases are a match to TRBD1. Germline V gene sequence: CDR1 MNHEY, CDR2 SMNVEV (reference sequence). This CDR3 contains 13 residues. The J segment lost 8 bases and the V segment lost 5 bases, leaving 8 bases of the junction unmatched. For the CDR3, the DNA is TGTGCCAGCAGTACGACAGGGACAGACGGCTACACCTTC. It codes for CASSTTGTDGYTF.

The chain employs TRBV7-2 and TRBJ2-5; 14 nucleotides agree with TRBD2. With 5 bases clipped from V and 2 bases from J, the junction kept 10 bases outside the gene matches. The CDR3 extends over 18 amino acids. The germline gives CDR1 SGHTA, CDR2 FQGNSA. The CDR3 region has the DNA TGTGCCAGCAGCCCCAGACTAGCGGGAGGGCCAATACAAGAGACCCAGTACTTC. Residues: CASSPRLAGGPIQETQYF.

This clone was seen more than once but under ten times. The sample holds other DNA sequences that translate to the same CDR3. V and J are TRBV5-1 and TRBJ2-5; D possibly corresponds to TRBD1 (7 bases). Germline V lookup: CDR1 SGHRS, CDR2 YFSETQ. Trimming removed 0 bases at V and 5 bases at J, with 8 bases between. The length of the CDR3 is 13 residues. CDR3 residues: CASSLAGGETQYF. DNA of the CDR3: TGCGCCAGCAGCTTGGCAGGGGGGGAGACCCAGTACTTC.

The chain employs TRBV5-4 and TRBJ2-5, with D possibly being TRBD1 (7 bases). The V and J ends lost 4 bases and 9 bases respectively, with 16 bases between them. In germline, CDR1 is SGHNT, CDR2 YYREEE (reference sequence). The CDR3 has 13 residues. CDR3 sequence (DNA): TGTGCCAGCAGCGGGGGGACAGACCAGGCCCAGTACTTC. Its translation is CASSGGTDQAQYF.

The chain carries TRBV3-1 (or the pseudogene TRBV3-2) and TRBJ1-1; no firm D call. Germline loops: CDR1 LGHDT, CDR2 YNNKEL (reference sequence). This CDR3 region has 11 residues. V lost 7 bases to trimming and J lost 4 bases, with 7 bases between them. CDR3 coding DNA: TGTGCCAGCACCCACGGCACTGAAGCTTTCTTT. This codes for CASTHGTEAFF.

The chain uses TRBV12-3 or TRBV12-4 and TRBJ1-1; D is perhaps TRBD1 (5 bases). Trimming left V 9 bases short and J 1 base short, with 12 bases between. This CDR3 spans 13 amino acids. This chain's CDR3 is CASHWGGNTEAFF. The CDR3 nucleotides read TGTGCCAGTCATTGGGGGGGGAACACTGAAGCTTTCTTT.

The genes are TRBV4-2 and TRBJ1-1; TRBD1 agrees at 7 bases. The J segment lost 6 bases and the V segment lost 4 bases, leaving 5 bases of the junction unmatched. The CDR3 spans 13 residues. Germline CDR1 reads LGHNA; CDR2 reads YNFKEQ. CDR3 sequence reads: CASSPTGVAEAFF. For the CDR3, the DNA is TGTGCCAGCAGCCCCACAGGGGTGGCTGAAGCTTTCTTT.